This is a list of T cell receptor beta chains from one sample in a study of T-cell reconstitution after alpha-beta-depleted transplantation in children. MiXCR, applied by TCRdb to the PCR reads, yields one record per CDR3 protein. Seen here are under 250,000 distinct CDR3 sequences, around a sixth observed once, and the top ten hold around 45%. The source was PBMCs, mostly from graft donor cells, collected 360 days after TCRalphabeta/CD19-depleted stem cell transplant. The receptors stem from a male patient aged 2 to 9 who had a stem cell transplant for acute lymphoblastic leukemia, so the T cells may come from the graft donor. CDR3s leave out the opening cysteine and the closing phenylalanine or tryptophan. The order of the fields is J gene, V gene, CDR3 protein.

J gene: TRBJ2-2
V gene: TRBV5-1
CDR3 protein: ASSLVEVGTGELF

J gene: TRBJ2-2
V gene: TRBV6-5
CDR3 protein: ASSRQGTGELF

J gene: TRBJ2-5
V gene: TRBV11-2
CDR3 protein: ASSVGSGGLRETQY

J gene: TRBJ2-3
V gene: TRBV2
CDR3 protein: ASSETQDRVVADTQY

J gene: TRBJ2-7
V gene: TRBV25-1
CDR3 protein: ASKSQGRSYEQY

J gene: TRBJ2-7
V gene: TRBV27
CDR3 protein: ASSPRLGYEQY

J gene: TRBJ2-7
V gene: TRBV11-3
CDR3 protein: ASSPTDGYEQY

J gene: TRBJ2-3
V gene: TRBV2
CDR3 protein: ASSPRTSGHTQY

J gene: TRBJ2-7
V gene: TRBV11-2
CDR3 protein: ASSLNGAFEQY

J gene: TRBJ2-7
V gene: TRBV10-3
CDR3 protein: AISALGQRNSSYEQY

J gene: TRBJ2-7
V gene: TRBV6-5
CDR3 protein: ASSSRTSSEQY

J gene: TRBJ2-7
V gene: TRBV7-9
CDR3 protein: ASSLALGTGDEQY

J gene: TRBJ2-1
V gene: TRBV2
CDR3 protein: ACGLAVPLGEQF

J gene: TRBJ2-3
V gene: TRBV5-1
CDR3 protein: ASSFPTGRGRTDTQY

J gene: TRBJ2-1
V gene: TRBV4-2
CDR3 protein: ASSYLAGYNEQF

J gene: TRBJ2-7
V gene: TRBV12-3/TRBV12-4
CDR3 protein: ASSPGVSEQY

J gene: TRBJ2-2
V gene: TRBV2
CDR3 protein: ASSLRRDSANTGELF

J gene: TRBJ2-2
V gene: TRBV24-1
CDR3 protein: ATSDEGTGSNTGELF

J gene: TRBJ2-2
V gene: TRBV6-1
CDR3 protein: ASTTRAAAGELF

J gene: TRBJ2-7
V gene: TRBV7-6
CDR3 protein: ASSSQTGFSSYEQY

J gene: TRBJ2-5
V gene: TRBV10-2
CDR3 protein: ASGAIEGETQY

J gene: TRBJ1-1
V gene: TRBV6-5
CDR3 protein: ASSYAGRGTEAF

J gene: TRBJ2-7
V gene: TRBV5-1
CDR3 protein: ASTGTTGDGEQY

J gene: TRBJ2-2
V gene: TRBV7-8
CDR3 protein: ASSPRTGANTGELF

J gene: TRBJ2-1
V gene: TRBV24-1
CDR3 protein: ATSDAGQGVGNEQF

J gene: TRBJ2-1
V gene: TRBV29-1
CDR3 protein: SVEQAGGPNEQF

J gene: TRBJ2-2
V gene: TRBV24-1
CDR3 protein: ATTAAGGPLTGELF

J gene: TRBJ2-7
V gene: TRBV6-1
CDR3 protein: ASSPPVWISGGIYEQY

J gene: TRBJ2-3
V gene: TRBV20-1
CDR3 protein: SAQGPSADTQY

J gene: TRBJ2-1
V gene: TRBV9
CDR3 protein: ASSAWGSSGVQGNEQF

J gene: TRBJ2-1
V gene: TRBV4-2
CDR3 protein: ASSQDQRILDEQF

J gene: TRBJ1-4
V gene: TRBV4-2
CDR3 protein: ASSHGTGGSQDEKLF

J gene: TRBJ1-5
V gene: TRBV11-2
CDR3 protein: ASSPGVNQPQH